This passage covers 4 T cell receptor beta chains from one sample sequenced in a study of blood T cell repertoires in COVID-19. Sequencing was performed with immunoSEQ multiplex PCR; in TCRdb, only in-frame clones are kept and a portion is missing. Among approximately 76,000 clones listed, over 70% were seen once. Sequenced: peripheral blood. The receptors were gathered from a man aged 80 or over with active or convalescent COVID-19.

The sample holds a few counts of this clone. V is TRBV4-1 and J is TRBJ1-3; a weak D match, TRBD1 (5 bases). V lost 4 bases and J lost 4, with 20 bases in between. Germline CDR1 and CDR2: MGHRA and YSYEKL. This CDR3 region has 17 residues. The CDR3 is CASSPAPGRGKGNTIYF. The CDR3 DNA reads TGCGCCAGCAGCCCCGCGCCCGGGAGGGGAAAGGGAAACACCATATATTTT.

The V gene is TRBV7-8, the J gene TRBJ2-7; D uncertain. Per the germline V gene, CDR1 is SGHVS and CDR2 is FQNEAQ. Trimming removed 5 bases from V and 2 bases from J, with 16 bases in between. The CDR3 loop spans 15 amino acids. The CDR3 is CASSPSRLVPYEQYF. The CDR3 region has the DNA TGTGCCAGCAGCCCAAGCCGACTGGTACCCTACGAGCAGTACTTC.

This CDR3 reads CASSLREGPYEQYF. Written as DNA, the CDR3 is TGTGCCAGCAGCTTACGGGAGGGCCCCTACGAGCAGTACTTC. This chain connects TRBV7-2 to TRBJ2-7; 8 positions agree with TRBD2. CDR3 length: 14 amino acids. CDR1 SGHTA and CDR2 FQGNSA come from the germline V gene. J was trimmed by 2 bases and V by 2 bases; bases with no gene match: 2. The variable domain in full, with the rest retrieved from reference TRBV7-2 and TRBJ2-7, is GAGVSQSPSNKVTEKGKDVELRCDPISGHTALYWYRQSLGQGLEFLIYFQGNSAPDKSGLPSDRFSAERTGGSVSTLTIQRTQQEDSAVYLCASSLREGPYEQYFGPGTRLTVT.

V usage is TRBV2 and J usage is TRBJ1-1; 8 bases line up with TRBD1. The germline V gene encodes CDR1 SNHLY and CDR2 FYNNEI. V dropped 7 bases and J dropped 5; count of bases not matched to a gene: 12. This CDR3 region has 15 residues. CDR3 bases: TGTGCCAGCATCGGGGGGTCAGGGGGCTCGACTGAAGCTTTCTTT. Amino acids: CASIGGSGGSTEAFF.